The 23 T cell receptor beta chains presented below share a single source sample, sequenced in a study of blood T cells in healthy people across ages. Primed by a sample-barcoded 5' primer and a J-beta primer mix, a second PCR proceeded for about 6 to 11 cycles. Using its own MiXCR run on the 5' RACE reads, TCRdb lists one record per CDR3 protein. The sample lists about 930,000 distinct CDR3 sequences, just under 30% occurring once. In addition, the sample was reused for a study of T cells of mothers and their children.

Sequencing was done on a sample of blood. These receptors were collected from a woman aged 40-49 years in good health.

Note on this clonotype: Possible read error: a much larger clone is one base away. The gene calls are TRBV9 and TRBJ2-1; 10 positions match TRBD2. CDR3 length: 16 amino acids. V lost 1 base and J lost 8; bases outside the gene matches: 9. Per germline, CDR1 SGDLS and CDR2 YYNGEE. As DNA, the CDR3 is TGTGCCAGCAGCGTACCAGCGGGGGGGCCTAGGGATGAGCAGTTCTTC. Amino acid sequence: CASSVPAGGPRDEQFF.

In its sample, this clonotype was seen many times. The rearrangement links TRBV20-1 to TRBJ1-2; no reliable D call. The V end lost 3 bases, the J end lost 4 bases, and 9 bases lay between the germline ends. Germline assignment: CDR1 DFQATT and CDR2 SNEGSKA (reference sequence). There are 12 residues in the CDR3. Here the CDR3 DNA reads TGCAGTGCTAGGTTTACAATCTATGGCTACACCTTC. Its protein product is CSARFTIYGYTF.

Details on this clonotype: Possible read error: a much larger clone is one base away. The genes are TRBV20-1 and TRBJ1-2, with D hard to call. Germline-derived CDR1 and CDR2 are DFQATT and SNEGSKA (reference sequence). Trimming took off 7 bases at V and 7 bases at J, with 25 bases between the two ends. The CDR3 extends over 15 amino acids. CDR3 sequence: CSVSRPGSESRGYTF. CDR3 nucleotide sequence: TGCAGTGTCTCTCGTCCAGGCAGTGAATCCCGTGGCTACACCTTC.

A note on this clonotype: A read error may explain this, as a much larger clone is one base away. This rearrangement joins TRBV4-2 to TRBJ2-3, with TRBD2 as a possible D gene (5 bases). CDR1 and CDR2 (germline): LGHNA, YNFKEQ. This CDR3 is 13 amino acids long. This chain's CDR3 is CASGQDGADTQYF. CDR3 DNA: TGTGCCAGCGGCCAAGACGGGGCAGATACGCAGTATTTT.

This clonotype was observed a few times. The chain employs TRBV4-3 and TRBJ1-2, with D tentatively TRBD1 (5 bases). The CDR3 sequence is 19 residues long. Trimming shortened V by 0 bases and J by 8 bases, and 28 bases separated the two germline ends. Germline V gene lookup returns CDR1 LGHNA and CDR2 YSLEER. CDR3 nucleotides: TGCGCCAGCAGCCAAGATGGAACTGCAGGACATGGAGATTCTGACGGCTACACCTTC. Protein product: CASSQDGTAGHGDSDGYTF.

The J gene is TRBJ1-1, the V gene TRBV7-3; D is possibly TRBD1 (6 bases). The ends were cut back, 5 bases at V and 6 bases at J, with 19 bases in the middle. CDR1 is SGHTA, CDR2 FQGTGA, per germline. This CDR3 has 15 residues. As DNA, the CDR3 is TGTGCCAGCAGCATACAGGGATACGGGAAGGCTGAAGCTTTCTTT. Translating gives CASSIQGYGKAEAFF.

This chain links TRBV7-9 with TRBJ1-1, with 7 bases lining up with TRBD1. Germline CDR1 reads SEHNR; CDR2 reads FQNEAQ (reference sequence). V lost 2 bases to trimming and J lost 3 bases; unmatched junction nucleotides: 6. The CDR3 covers 15 residues. The CDR3 loop reads CASSLLPGTDTEAFF. The DNA of the CDR3 is TGTGCCAGCAGCTTATTACCCGGGACAGACACTGAAGCTTTCTTT.

This chain links TRBV20-1 with TRBJ1-2, with 7 bases matching TRBD1. The CDR3 contains 14 residues. The germline V gene has CDR1 DFQATT and CDR2 SNEGSKA (reference sequence). V trimming: 4 bases; J trimming: 8 bases; junction bases outside the gene matches: 13. CDR3 DNA: TGCAGTGCTACAACTACAACAGGGGCGCGAGGCTACACCTTC. As protein: CSATTTTGARGYTF.

This clonotype was detected many times. This rearrangement joins TRBV20-1 to TRBJ2-7; D is uncertain. CDR1 is DFQATT, CDR2 SNEGSKA, per germline (reference sequence). V was cut by 2 bases and J by 0 bases, with 11 bases left in between. This CDR3 contains 14 residues. The CDR3 DNA follows: TGCAGTGCTAGAAGGACGACGGACTCCTACGAGCAGTACTTC. It codes for CSARRTTDSYEQYF.

This clonotype was recorded a few times. A read error may produce the germline difference seen at one junction end. This rearrangement joins TRBV24-1 to TRBJ2-1; D remains ambiguous. Germline V gene lookup returns CDR1 KGHDR and CDR2 SFDVKD. The CDR3 spans 12 residues. This CDR3 reads CATSDSFNEQFF. The CDR3 DNA is TGTGCCACCAGTGACTCCTTCAATGAGCAGTTCTTC.

A note on this clonotype: A much larger clonotype is one base distant, so this may be a read error. The genes are TRBV9 and TRBJ2-7; 10 bases fit TRBD1. The CDR3 consists of 16 residues. Germline V CDR1 and CDR2: SGDLS, YYNGEE. CDR3 loop: CVSSVTGTGVPYEQYF. The DNA of the CDR3 is TGTGTCAGCAGCGTAACCGGGACAGGGGTACCGTACGAGCAGTACTTC.

The genes are TRBV5-1 and TRBJ1-1; D call uncertain. V lost 0 bases and J lost 2, with 8 bases in between. CDR1 is SGHRS and CDR2 is YFSETQ in the germline V gene. The CDR3 runs to 14 residues. The CDR3 bases are TGCGCCAGCAGCTTGGATCACCCAAACACTGAAGCTTTCTTT. Its translation: CASSLDHPNTEAFF. The complete variable domain, with remaining parts taken from reference TRBV5-1 and TRBJ1-1, reads KAGVTQTPRYLIKTRGQQVTLSCSPISGHRSVSWYQQTPGQGLQFLFEYFSETQRNKGNFPGRFSGRQFSNSRSEMNVSTLELGDSALYLCASSLDHPNTEAFFGQGTRLTVV.

The CDR3 protein is CASSSANNYNEQFF. CDR3 nucleotide sequence: TGCGCCAGCAGCTCGGCCAATAACTACAATGAGCAGTTCTTC. The V and J genes are TRBV5-1 and TRBJ2-1; D is ambiguous. The CDR3 contains 14 residues. Germline V gene sequence: CDR1 SGHRS, CDR2 YFSETQ. V lost 3 bases to trimming and J lost 3 bases, with 10 bases between them.

This clonotype occurred a few times. The chain joins TRBV7-2 to TRBJ2-7, with TRBD2 identical over 13 bases. This CDR3 spans 15 amino acids. Looked up from germline, CDR1 is SGHTA and CDR2 is FQGNSA. With V trimmed by 5 bases and J by 6 bases, 7 bases remained unmatched. The chain's CDR3 is CASSTTSGGALEQYF. As DNA, the CDR3 is TGTGCCAGCAGCACAACTAGCGGGGGGGCTCTCGAGCAGTACTTC.

V gene TRBV5-4 combines with J gene TRBJ2-1; D gene uncertain. CDR3 length: 11 amino acids. CDR1 is SGHNT and CDR2 is YYREEE in the germline V gene (reference sequence). V was cut by 6 bases and J by 5 bases, with 6 bases left in between. The CDR3 DNA reads as TGTGCCAGCATCAATAACAATGAGCAGTTCTTC. It codes for CASINNNEQFF.

This clonotype was seen ten or more times. The V gene is TRBV4-3, the J gene TRBJ2-3, with a weak D call TRBD1 (6 bases). V was shortened by 6 bases and J by 4 bases, with 11 bases between the two germline ends. The CDR3 extends over 13 amino acids. The germline V gene has CDR1 LGHNA and CDR2 YSLEER. DNA of the CDR3: TGCGCCAGCAGTCATACAGGGTCAGATACGCAGTATTTT. Translating it yields CASSHTGSDTQYF.

This clonotype has just a few counts. The chain recombines TRBV7-3 with TRBJ2-1, with 7 positions matching TRBD2. CDR1 SGHTA and CDR2 FQGTGA come from the germline V gene. Trimming took 4 bases from V and 10 from J; bases not matched to a gene: 13. The CDR3 is 15 residues long. The CDR3 is CASSSYPAGVGEQFF. CDR3 sequence (DNA): TGTGCCAGCAGCTCATATCCTGCGGGAGTCGGGGAGCAGTTCTTC.

This clonotype has just a few counts. The chain combines TRBV27 with TRBJ2-5; the match to TRBD2 covers 9 bases. The trim removed 0 bases at V and 5 bases at J, leaving 10 bases unmatched. CDR3 length: 17 amino acids. The germline V gene encodes CDR1 MNHEY and CDR2 SMNVEV (reference sequence). CDR3: CASSLSRLAGTGETQYF. The DNA of the CDR3 is TGTGCCAGCAGTTTATCGAGGCTAGCGGGGACGGGGGAGACCCAGTACTTC.

This clonotype was observed at least ten times. J is TRBJ1-2 and V is TRBV29-1; possible D gene TRBD1, 5 bases. The CDR3 is made up of 16 amino acids. Per germline, CDR1 SQVTM and CDR2 ANQGSEA. The V end was cut by 0 bases, the J end by 2 bases, with 16 bases between. The CDR3 DNA is TGCAGCGTTGAAGATCAGAGGGACCCACTAAACTATGGCTACACCTTC. It codes for CSVEDQRDPLNYGYTF. Filled out from reference TRBV29-1 and TRBJ1-2, the complete variable domain reads SAVISQKPSRDICQRGTSLTIQCQVDSQVTMMFWYRQQPGQSLTLIATANQGSEATYESGFVIDKFPISRPNLTFSTLTVSNMSPEDSSIYLCSVEDQRDPLNYGYTFGSGTRLTVV.

Remarks on this clonotype: The junction differs from germline at one of its ends, possibly a read error. CDR3 loop: CASSTAEGLGNTIYF. CDR3 nucleotides: TGTGCTAGCAGCACTGCGGAGGGATTGGGAAACACCATATATTTT. The chain carries TRBV7-7 and TRBJ1-3; D uncertain. Looked up from germline, CDR1 is SSHAT and CDR2 is FNYEAQ (reference sequence). The CDR3 totals 15 residues. Full variable domain (missing parts from reference TRBV7-7 and TRBJ1-3): GAGVSQSPRYKVTKRGQDVTLRCDPISSHATLYWYQQALGQGPEFLTYFNYEAQPDKSGLPSDRFSAERPEGSISTLTIQRTEQRDSAMYRCASSTAEGLGNTIYFGEGSWLTVV.

V gene TRBV28 combines with J gene TRBJ1-5; D is perhaps TRBD1 (5 bases). V lost 3 bases, J lost 13 bases, and 16 bases lay in between. Germline-derived CDR1 and CDR2 are MDHEN and SYDVKM. The CDR3 extends over 13 amino acids. CDR3 in amino acids: CASSFGGALGQHF. In DNA form, the CDR3 reads TGTGCCAGCAGTTTTGGCGGGGCACTGGGGCAGCATTTT. The complete variable domain, with remaining parts taken from reference TRBV28 and TRBJ1-5, reads DVKVTQSSRYLVKRTGEKVFLECVQDMDHENMFWYRQDPGLGLRLIYFSYDVKMKEKGDIPEGYSVSREKKERFSLILESASTNQTSMYLCASSFGGALGQHFGDGTRLSIL.

This clonotype turned up a few times. The V gene is TRBV2, the J gene TRBJ1-5; weak D call: TRBD1 (6 bases). The CDR3 spans 16 residues. V was clipped by 6 bases and J by 3 bases, with 18 bases between them. Germline V gene lookup returns CDR1 SNHLY and CDR2 FYNNEI. The DNA of the CDR3 is TGTGCCAGCAGGGCAAACAGGGCAGTCTCCAATCAGCCCCAGCATTTT. It specifies CASRANRAVSNQPQHF.

This clonotype was picked up a small number of times. This may stem from a read error, because a much larger clone lies one nucleotide away. This rearrangement joins TRBV7-2 to TRBJ2-1, with 8 positions matching TRBD1. The DNA end favors TRBJ2-7, so the J call may be wrong. The CDR3 length is 16 residues. Per the germline V gene, CDR1 is SGHTA and CDR2 is FQGNSA. The CDR3, as DNA: TGTGCCAGCAGCTTAGTGGCAGGGGGCTCCTACAATGAGCAGTACTTC. This sequence encodes CASSLVAGGSYNEQYF.